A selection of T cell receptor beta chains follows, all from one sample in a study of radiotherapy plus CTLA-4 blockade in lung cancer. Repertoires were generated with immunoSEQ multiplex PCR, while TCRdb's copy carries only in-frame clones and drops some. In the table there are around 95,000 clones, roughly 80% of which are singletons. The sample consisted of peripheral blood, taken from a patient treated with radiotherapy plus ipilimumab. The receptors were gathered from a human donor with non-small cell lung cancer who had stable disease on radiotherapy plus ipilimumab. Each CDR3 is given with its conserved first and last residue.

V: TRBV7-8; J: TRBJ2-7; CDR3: CASSFALAFPPYEQYF
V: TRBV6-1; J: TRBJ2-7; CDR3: CASSRTTGEQYF
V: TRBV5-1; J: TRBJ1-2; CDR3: CASSPGAGTGKSYGYTF
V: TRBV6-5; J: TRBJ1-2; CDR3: CASREGVYGYTF
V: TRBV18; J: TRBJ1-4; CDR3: CASSLNRAASNEKLFF
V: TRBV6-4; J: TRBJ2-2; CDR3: CASSLFGTGSPGELFF
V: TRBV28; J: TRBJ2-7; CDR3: CASSPWTSGSSRYEQYF
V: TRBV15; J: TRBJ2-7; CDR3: CATSRERQDYEQYF
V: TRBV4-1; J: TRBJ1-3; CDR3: CASSQGDRAHSGNTIYF
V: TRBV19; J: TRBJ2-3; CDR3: CASSLGTGFTDTQYF
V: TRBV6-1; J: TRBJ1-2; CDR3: CASSEAGGRMGYTF
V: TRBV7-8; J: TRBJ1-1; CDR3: CASSLGQGGNTEAFF
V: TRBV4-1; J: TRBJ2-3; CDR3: CASRSGLALRTDTQYF
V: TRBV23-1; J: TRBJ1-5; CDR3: CASSQSGGSNQPQHF
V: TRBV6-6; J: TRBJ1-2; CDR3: CASSLPESYGYTF
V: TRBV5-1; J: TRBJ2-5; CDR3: CASSLGRGVSQETQYF
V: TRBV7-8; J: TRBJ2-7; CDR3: CASGLQGSSYEQYF
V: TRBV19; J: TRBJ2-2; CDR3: CASISSRGVNTGELFF
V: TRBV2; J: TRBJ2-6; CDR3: CASSEPGSGANVLTF
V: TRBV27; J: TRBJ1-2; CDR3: CASSFVPGMNYGYTF
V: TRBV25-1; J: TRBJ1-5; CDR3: CASSFGVSNQPQHF
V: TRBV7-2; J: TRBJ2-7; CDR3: CASSSGQGVDEQYF
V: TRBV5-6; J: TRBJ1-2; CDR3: CASSLTGLSGYTF
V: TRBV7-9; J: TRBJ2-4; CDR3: CASSLVDIPWGIFSF
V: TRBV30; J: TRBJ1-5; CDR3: CAWSAGGPQHF
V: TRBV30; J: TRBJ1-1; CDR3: CAWSDQVTEAFF
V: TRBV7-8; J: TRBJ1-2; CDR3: CASSSGGQGTYGYTF